The sequence of this TCR beta chain was determined in a study of CD8+ T cells in alopecia areata. cDNA prepared by RNA extraction and subsequent reverse transcription served as the template for sequencing. Only in-frame clones appear in the TCRdb table, and some are missing; sequencing was by immunoSEQ multiplex PCR. This table has about 200,000 clones, under 40% appearing once. On this clone: Its antigen is unknown.

Study findings and constraints: One nonresponder makes the tie between baseline CD8+ expansion and response uncertain.

The treatment is: oral pan-JAK inhibitor, 5-10 mg twice daily. Peripheral blood and lesional scalp punch biopsies came from alopecia areata patients. V gave up 1 base and J gave up 9 bases, with 16 bases separating them. The CDR3 extends over 15 amino acids. Germline V gives CDR1 MGHDK, CDR2 SYGVNS. This receptor was taken from a human donor with alopecia areata. This chain connects TRBV25-1 to TRBJ2-1; TRBD1 might be the D (6 bases). The material was CD4+ T cells sorted from blood, obtained around week 34, from a patient treated with tofacitinib. This CDR3 is CASSESWDTLGEQFF. The CDR3 nucleotides are TGTGCCAGCAGTGAATCTTGGGACACCCTGGGTGAGCAGTTCTTC.